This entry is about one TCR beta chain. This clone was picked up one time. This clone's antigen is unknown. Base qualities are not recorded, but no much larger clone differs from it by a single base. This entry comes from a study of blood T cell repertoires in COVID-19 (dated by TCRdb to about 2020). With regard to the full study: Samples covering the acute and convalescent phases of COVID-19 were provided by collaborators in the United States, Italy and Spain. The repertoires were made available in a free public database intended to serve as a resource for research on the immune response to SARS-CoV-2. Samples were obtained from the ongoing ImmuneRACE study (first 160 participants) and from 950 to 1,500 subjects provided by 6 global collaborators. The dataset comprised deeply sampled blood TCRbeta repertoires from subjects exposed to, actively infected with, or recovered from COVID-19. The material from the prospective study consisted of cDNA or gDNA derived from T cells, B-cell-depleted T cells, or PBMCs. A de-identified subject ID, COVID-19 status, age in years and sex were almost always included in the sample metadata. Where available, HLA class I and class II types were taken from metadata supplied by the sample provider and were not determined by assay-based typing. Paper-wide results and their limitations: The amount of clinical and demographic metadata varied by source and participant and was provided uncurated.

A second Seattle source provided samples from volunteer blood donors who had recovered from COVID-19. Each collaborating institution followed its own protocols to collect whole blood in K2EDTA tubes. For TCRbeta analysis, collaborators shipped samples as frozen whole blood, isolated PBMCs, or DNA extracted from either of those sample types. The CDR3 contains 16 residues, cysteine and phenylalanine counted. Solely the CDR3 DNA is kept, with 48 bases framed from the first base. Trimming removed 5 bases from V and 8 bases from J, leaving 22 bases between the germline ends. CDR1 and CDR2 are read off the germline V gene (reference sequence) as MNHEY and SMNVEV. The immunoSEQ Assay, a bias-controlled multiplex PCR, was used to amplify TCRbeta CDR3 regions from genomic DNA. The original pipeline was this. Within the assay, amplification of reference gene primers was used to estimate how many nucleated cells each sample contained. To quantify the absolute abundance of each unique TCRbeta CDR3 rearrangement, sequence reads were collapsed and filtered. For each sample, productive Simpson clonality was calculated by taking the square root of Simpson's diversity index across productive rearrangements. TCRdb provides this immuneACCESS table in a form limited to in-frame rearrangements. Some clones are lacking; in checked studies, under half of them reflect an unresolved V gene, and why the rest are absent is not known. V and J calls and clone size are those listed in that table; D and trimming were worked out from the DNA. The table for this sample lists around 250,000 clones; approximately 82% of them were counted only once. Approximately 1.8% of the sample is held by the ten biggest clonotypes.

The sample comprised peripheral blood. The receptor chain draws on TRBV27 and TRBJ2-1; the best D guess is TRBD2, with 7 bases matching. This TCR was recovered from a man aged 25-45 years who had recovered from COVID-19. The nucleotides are TGTGCCAGCAGTCGTACACCGGGGGGCCCCTTGGATGAGCAGTTCTTC. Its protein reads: CASSRTPGGPLDEQFF.